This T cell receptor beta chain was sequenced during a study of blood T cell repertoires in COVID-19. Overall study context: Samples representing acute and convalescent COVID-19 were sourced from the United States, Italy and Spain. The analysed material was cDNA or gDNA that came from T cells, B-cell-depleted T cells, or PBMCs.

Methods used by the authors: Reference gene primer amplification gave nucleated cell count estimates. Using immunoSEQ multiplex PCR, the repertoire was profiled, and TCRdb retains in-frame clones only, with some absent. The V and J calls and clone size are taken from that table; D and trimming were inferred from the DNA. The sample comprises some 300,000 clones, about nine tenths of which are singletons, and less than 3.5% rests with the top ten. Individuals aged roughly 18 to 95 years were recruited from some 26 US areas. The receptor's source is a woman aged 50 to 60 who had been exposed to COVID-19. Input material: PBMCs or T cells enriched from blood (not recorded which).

The CDR3 reads CASSLGTANSPLHF. In DNA form, the CDR3 reads TGTGCCAGCAGCTTAGGGACAGCAAATTCACCCCTCCACTTT. The chain recombines TRBV7-2 with TRBJ1-6; D may be TRBD1 (6 bases). The germline V gene encodes CDR1 SGHTA and CDR2 FQGNSA. The CDR3 covers 14 residues. V was cut by 1 base and J by 7 bases, with 8 bases left in between.